This entry lists 30 T cell receptor beta chains sequenced from one sample in a study of shared clonotypes between healthy human individuals. This table comes from immunoSEQ multiplex PCR, and its TCRdb copy is limited to in-frame clones, with some not included. The table shows a few million clones, with 90% to 96% occurring only once. The sequenced material came from naive CD4+ T cells sorted from blood. Subset described: CD45RA+ positively selected. Receptor source: a man aged 18-30 years in good health.

The chain links TRBV5-1 to TRBJ2-7; D gene unclear. Trimming cost V 1 base and J 5 bases, with 19 bases left between them. This CDR3 spans 16 amino acids. Germline CDR1 reads SGHRS; CDR2 reads YFSETQ. The CDR3 region has the DNA TGCGCCAGCAGCTTGACAGCAGTCGGGTCGATGGACGAGCAGTACTTC. This gives the protein CASSLTAVGSMDEQYF.

For this clone: The same CDR3 is also encoded by other DNA sequences in this sample. This sequence joins TRBV6-5 and TRBJ1-6; D is perhaps TRBD1 (5 bases). Germline CDR1 MNHEY, CDR2 SVGAGI. V was shortened by 6 bases and J by 5 bases, with 11 bases between the two germline ends. CDR3 length: 14 amino acids. CDR3 bases: TGTGCCAGCAGGACCGGGACGGATAATTCACCCCTCCACTTT. It encodes CASRTGTDNSPLHF.

A single count supports this clone. V is TRBV19 and J is TRBJ2-7; a weak D match, TRBD1 (6 bases). The germline V gene has CDR1 LNHDA and CDR2 SQIVND (reference sequence). V lost 6 bases and J lost 3, with 15 bases in between. This CDR3 has 14 amino acids. Here the CDR3 DNA reads TGTGCCAGTAGGGACAGCCGAAAGAGCTACGAGCAGTACTTC. Protein sequence: CASRDSRKSYEQYF.

V gene TRBV5-1 combines with J gene TRBJ1-2; no clear D. The V end was cut by 4 bases, the J end by 4 bases, with 11 bases between. CDR3 size: 13 residues. Germline V gene sequence: CDR1 SGHRS, CDR2 YFSETQ. This CDR3 reads CASSAEGPYGYTF. The CDR3, as DNA: TGCGCCAGCAGCGCAGAAGGCCCCTATGGCTACACCTTC.

The V gene is TRBV28, the J gene TRBJ2-1, with a weak D call TRBD2 (6 bases). V lost 4 bases and J 0 bases, leaving 13 bases between the germline ends. Germline V gene sequence: CDR1 MDHEN, CDR2 SYDVKM. The CDR3 is made up of 16 amino acids. CDR3 DNA: TGTGCCAGCAGTTCGGGACTTTTCAGCTCCTACAATGAGCAGTTCTTC. This encodes CASSSGLFSSYNEQFF.

Points on this clone: One end of the junction varies from germline; a read error may be responsible. The J gene is TRBJ2-1, the V gene TRBV5-4; D unclear. CDR1 and CDR2 (germline): SGHNT, YYREEE (reference sequence). The CDR3 is made up of 14 amino acids. The CDR3 DNA is TGTGCCAGCAGCTTGGACTCGAGCTACAATGAGCGGTTCTTC. This encodes CASSLDSSYNERFF.

The rearrangement joins TRBV21-1 to TRBJ2-7. TRBV21-1 is annotated as a pseudogene. The CDR3 has 16 amino acids. The CDR3 DNA sequence: TGTGCCAGCAGCAAAGCGTTTACGGACGATCCCTACGAGCAGTACTTC. Translating it yields CASSKAFTDDPYEQYF.

This rearrangement joins TRBV11-2 to TRBJ2-1; 9 bases map to TRBD1. This CDR3 has 14 amino acids. CDR1 and CDR2 from the germline V gene are SGHAT and FQNNGV. V was pared by 3 bases and J by 6 bases, with 3 bases of the junction left unmatched. This chain's CDR3 is CASSLWGQGNEQFF. Here the CDR3 DNA reads TGTGCCAGCAGCTTGTGGGGACAGGGCAATGAGCAGTTCTTC.

In regard to this clone: The sample holds other DNA sequences that translate to the same CDR3. The rearrangement uses TRBV28 and TRBJ1-2; D may be TRBD1 (5 bases). With 3 bases removed from V and 0 bases from J, the gap between germline ends came to 11 bases. CDR1 and CDR2 from the germline V gene are MDHEN and SYDVKM. This CDR3 has 15 residues. CDR3 sequence reads: CASSFRDRPNYGYTF. For the CDR3, the DNA is TGTGCCAGCAGTTTCAGGGACCGACCTAACTATGGCTACACCTTC.

Written as DNA, the CDR3 is TGCGCCAGCAGTGATGGCGGGAACCCCTTTCCCTACGAGCAGTACTTC. Its translation is CASSDGGNPFPYEQYF. V and J are TRBV10-1 and TRBJ2-7; possible D gene TRBD2, 6 bases. There are 16 residues in the CDR3. The germline V gene has CDR1 WNHNN and CDR2 SYGVQD (reference sequence). Trimming took 3 bases from V and 2 from J, leaving 17 bases between them.

This chain joins TRBV4-2 and TRBJ2-5; TRBD2 matches 10 bases. The J segment lost 4 bases and the V segment lost 1 base, leaving 6 bases of the junction unmatched. CDR3 length equals 16 residues. Per germline, CDR1 LGHNA and CDR2 YNFKEQ. In DNA, the CDR3 is TGTGCCAGCAGCCAAGCAGCGGGGGGGCCAGGAGAGACCCAGTACTTC. It yields the protein CASSQAAGGPGETQYF.

CDR3 bases: TGTGCCAGCAGCTTCCAGGCGGGGGCCAACACCGGGGAGCTGTTTTTT. It translates to CASSFQAGANTGELFF. The chain uses TRBV5-6 and TRBJ2-2; D perhaps matches TRBD2 (7 bases). Germline loops: CDR1 SGHDT, CDR2 YYEEEE. V lost 2 bases and J 2 bases, leaving 13 bases between the germline ends. The CDR3 covers 16 residues.

The rearrangement links TRBV29-1 to TRBJ1-2; D call uncertain. The CDR3 sequence is 13 residues long. In germline, CDR1 is SQVTM, CDR2 ANQGSEA. Trimming took 6 bases from V and 4 from J, leaving 15 bases between them. CDR3 DNA sequence: TGCAGCGTCCGATCTGGGGTCCCCTATGGCTACACCTTC. Translating it yields CSVRSGVPYGYTF.

The chain has TRBV10-3 and TRBJ2-3, with 9 nucleotides matching TRBD2. Looked up from germline, CDR1 is ENHRY and CDR2 is SYGVKD. With 3 bases clipped from V and 6 bases from J, the junction kept 4 bases outside the gene matches. This CDR3 has 14 residues. CDR3 in amino acids: CAISDGTSRDTQYF. The CDR3 DNA follows: TGTGCCATCAGTGATGGGACTAGCAGGGATACGCAGTATTTT.

The CDR3 sequence: CAISESHQIHSNQPQHF. The CDR3 bases are TGTGCCATCAGTGAGTCGCATCAGATACATAGCAATCAGCCCCAGCATTTT. The genes are TRBV10-3 and TRBJ1-5; no definite D call. With 0 bases removed from V and 0 bases from J, the gap between germline ends came to 12 bases. The CDR3 is 17 amino acids. Germline loops: CDR1 ENHRY, CDR2 SYGVKD.

The genes are TRBV19 and TRBJ2-5; TRBD1 matches at 8 bases. CDR3 size: 15 residues. The germline gives CDR1 LNHDA, CDR2 SQIVND (reference sequence). The V and J ends lost 7 bases and 5 bases, in that order; junction bases with no gene match: 12. DNA for the CDR3: TGTGCCAGTAAGAGGGGGCCAGGGGGCGCGGAGACCCAGTACTTC. As protein: CASKRGPGGAETQYF. Supplemented by reference TRBV19 and TRBJ2-5, the full variable domain reads DGGITQSPKYLFRKEGQNVTLSCEQNLNHDAMYWYRQDPGQGLRLIYYSQIVNDFQKGDIAEGYSVSREKKESFPLTVTSAQKNPTAFYLCASKRGPGGAETQYFGPGTRLLVL.

The J gene is TRBJ2-2, the V gene TRBV19, with a weak D call TRBD2 (5 bases). The CDR3 runs 15 residues. V was trimmed by 5 bases and J by 6 bases, leaving 16 bases between them. Germline CDR1 is LNHDA and CDR2 is SQIVND (reference sequence). DNA for the CDR3: TGTGCCAGTAGTCCGGGAACTCCCGGCGCCGGGGAGCTGTTTTTT. Residues: CASSPGTPGAGELFF.

The chain uses TRBV6-6 and TRBJ2-3, with D possibly matching TRBD1 (5 bases). Germline V gives CDR1 MNHNY, CDR2 SVGAGI (reference sequence). This CDR3 is built from 15 residues. Trimming removed 0 bases from V and 8 bases from J, with 15 bases in between. The CDR3 spells CASSYSISGSGTQYF. The CDR3 DNA is TGTGCCAGCAGTTACTCGATATCAGGGTCCGGTACGCAGTATTTT.

This chain connects TRBV13 to TRBJ2-7, with unresolved D. Trimming removed 5 bases from V and 5 bases from J, with 19 bases in between. Germline V gene data show CDR1 as PRHDT and CDR2 as FYEKMQ (reference sequence). The CDR3 runs to 15 residues. CDR3 amino acids: CASSLAGVLDHEQYF. CDR3 bases: TGTGCCAGCAGCCTCGCAGGCGTCCTAGACCACGAGCAGTACTTC.

The chain has TRBV6-5 and TRBJ1-4; D unclear. The ends were cut back, 0 bases at V and 5 bases at J, with 7 bases in the middle. In germline, CDR1 is MNHEY, CDR2 SVGAGI. This CDR3 spans 14 amino acids. DNA for the CDR3: TGTGCCAGCAGTTACTCTGGAGGGAATGAAAAACTGTTTTTT. Translated, it gives CASSYSGGNEKLFF.

In regard to this clone: This sample includes further DNA sequences coding for the same CDR3. The chain uses TRBV5-1 and TRBJ2-7; the D call may be TRBD1 or TRBD2 (5 bases each). Trimming pared 4 bases from V and 2 bases from J, leaving 13 bases between. This CDR3 contains 14 residues. Germline assignment: CDR1 SGHRS and CDR2 YFSETQ. Here the CDR3 reads CASSPGGGTYEQYF. For the CDR3, the DNA is TGCGCCAGCAGCCCCGGTGGGGGTACCTACGAGCAGTACTTC.

The gene calls are TRBV6-4 and TRBJ2-1; perhaps D is TRBD1 or TRBD2 (6 bases each). The V gene's germline CDR1 is MRHNA and CDR2 SNTAGT. The CDR3 has 13 residues. The V and J ends lost 4 bases and 7 bases respectively, with 11 bases between them. CDR3 in amino acids: CASSGQGGNEQFF. The DNA of the CDR3 is TGTGCCAGCAGTGGCCAAGGGGGGAATGAGCAGTTCTTC.

The rearrangement joins TRBV5-4 to TRBJ2-7; 10 bases are shared with TRBD2. The CDR3 extends over 15 amino acids. The ends lost 0 bases at V and 2 bases at J; junction bases unmatched: 2. Germline CDR1 and CDR2: SGHNT and YYREEE (reference sequence). In DNA form, the CDR3 reads TGTGCCAGCAGCTTGGGGACTAGCGGCCCCTACGAGCAGTACTTC. This gives the protein CASSLGTSGPYEQYF.

The gene calls are TRBV11-2 and TRBJ1-2; D possibly corresponds to TRBD1 (5 bases). The CDR3 consists of 14 residues. Looked up from germline, CDR1 is SGHAT and CDR2 is FQNNGV. With 1 base removed from V and 2 bases from J, the gap between germline ends came to 8 bases. CDR3 nucleotides: TGTGCCAGCAGCTTAGGGGACTTAAACTATGGCTACACCTTC. This gives the protein CASSLGDLNYGYTF.

The CDR3 protein is CASSVFMGMNTEAFF. CDR3 nucleotides: TGTGCCAGCAGCGTATTCATGGGAATGAACACTGAAGCTTTCTTT. The rearrangement links TRBV9 to TRBJ1-1; no definite D call. Trimming removed 1 base from V and 0 bases from J, with 10 bases in between. Per the germline V gene, CDR1 is SGDLS and CDR2 is YYNGEE. This CDR3 has 15 amino acids. The full variable domain, completed using reference TRBV9 and TRBJ1-1, is DSGVTQTPKHLITATGQRVTLRCSPRSGDLSVYWYQQSLDQGLQFLIQYYNGEERAKGNILERFSAQQFPDLHSELNLSSLELGDSALYFCASSVFMGMNTEAFFGQGTRLTVV.

This clone was detected once. This sequence joins TRBV2 and TRBJ1-2; no clear D. The germline V gene encodes CDR1 SNHLY and CDR2 FYNNEI. Deletions cut 3 bases from V and 4 bases from J, with 12 bases between. The length of the CDR3 is 14 residues. CDR3 DNA: TGTGCCAGCAGTGATACGTGGGAACTCTATGGCTACACCTTC. It translates to CASSDTWELYGYTF. The full variable domain, in which reference TRBV2 and TRBJ1-2 provide the parts outside the CDR3, is EPEVTQTPSHQVTQMGQEVILRCVPISNHLYFYWYRQILGQKVEFLVSFYNNEISEKSEIFDDQFSVERPDGSNFTLKIRSTKLEDSAMYFCASSDTWELYGYTFGSGTRLTVV.

The V call is TRBV28, the J call TRBJ2-2, with D unresolved. The CDR3 covers 16 residues. The germline gives CDR1 MDHEN, CDR2 SYDVKM. V gave up 6 bases and J gave up 4 bases, with 18 bases separating them. CDR3 sequence (DNA): TGTGCCAGCAGCCCTCACCTCCCAGGAATCACCGGGGAGCTGTTTTTT. Protein sequence: CASSPHLPGITGELFF.

A remark on this clone: A junction boundary mismatches the germline segment, possibly from a read error. The chain uses TRBV7-6 and TRBJ1-5; no definite D call. The length of the CDR3 is 15 residues. CDR1 SGHVS and CDR2 FNYEAQ come from the germline V gene. CDR3 protein: CASSFSEPSYQPQHF. The CDR3 DNA is TGTGCCAGCAGCTTCTCAGAACCTAGCTATCAGCCCCAGCATTTT.

This chain joins TRBV25-1 and TRBJ2-7, with TRBD1 matching 9 bases. This CDR3 comprises 15 residues. The V segment lost 4 bases and the J segment 7 bases; nucleotides outside the gene matches: 11. From germline, CDR1 is MGHDK and CDR2 SYGVNS. CDR3 protein: CASSAQGALRTEQYF. CDR3 nucleotide sequence: TGTGCCAGCAGTGCACAGGGGGCGCTCAGGACGGAGCAGTACTTC.

This chain uses TRBV6-5 with TRBJ1-1; maybe TRBD1 (5 bases). The V gene's germline CDR1 is MNHEY and CDR2 SVGAGI. The V end lost 5 bases, the J end lost 1 base, and 8 bases lay between the germline ends. The length of the CDR3 is 13 residues. CDR3 region: CASSEGANTEAFF. CDR3 nucleotides: TGTGCCAGCAGTGAAGGGGCGAACACTGAAGCTTTCTTT.